The next 29 T cell receptor beta chains were all read from a single sample in a study of identical twins. TCRdb ran MiXCR on the 5' RACE reads and lists one entry per CDR3 protein. The data hold 1,800,000 or so distinct CDR3 sequences, with 25% to 35% observed a single time. Sequencing input: cord blood. The receptors originated from a newborn girl in good health.

The chain combines TRBV5-1 with TRBJ2-3; 8 bases align to TRBD1. Unmatched junction bases numbered 16, after V lost 4 bases and J lost 6 bases. Looked up from germline, CDR1 is SGHRS and CDR2 is YFSETQ. The CDR3 has 17 amino acids. CDR3 residues: CASSLPPSGTGVDTQYF. In DNA form, the CDR3 reads TGCGCCAGCAGCCTTCCCCCCTCCGGGACAGGCGTTGATACGCAGTATTTT.

This clonotype was counted a few times. The rearrangement uses TRBV2 and TRBJ2-3; D uncertain. This CDR3 is built from 13 residues. V lost 11 bases and J lost 0, with 12 bases in between. The germline CDR1 and CDR2 sequences are SNHLY and FYNNEI. CDR3 nucleotides: TGTGCCCCCCACGGGCCTAGCACAGATACGCAGTATTTT. Translation gives CAPHGPSTDTQYF.

On this clonotype: A read error is possible here, since a much larger clone lies one base away. This chain links TRBV29-1 with TRBJ2-1; D may be TRBD2 (5 bases). The closer fit of TRBJ2-7 to the DNA end suggests the J call may be wrong. The length of the CDR3 is 12 residues. CDR1 is SQVTM, CDR2 ANQGSEA, per germline. The CDR3: CSVGGSYNEQYF. The DNA of the CDR3 is TGCAGCGTTGGCGGGTCCTACAATGAGCAGTACTTC.

J is TRBJ1-1 and V is TRBV6-6, with a weak D call TRBD1 (5 bases). The germline V and J ends were trimmed by 6 bases and 0 bases, with 17 bases remaining between them. Germline CDR1 MNHNY, CDR2 SVGAGI (reference sequence). The CDR3 spans 16 residues. CDR3: CASSSTGTFMNTEAFF. CDR3 in DNA: TGTGCCAGCAGCTCGACCGGGACGTTCATGAACACTGAAGCTTTCTTT.

The chain carries TRBV20-1 and TRBJ2-1; tentatively, D is TRBD1 or TRBD2 (6 bases each). The CDR3 extends over 16 amino acids. The V and J ends lost 5 bases and 5 bases respectively, with 22 bases between them. Germline V gene sequence: CDR1 DFQATT, CDR2 SNEGSKA (reference sequence). CDR3 amino acids: CSAGSGAGLGHNEQFF. The CDR3 nucleotides read TGCAGTGCTGGATCGGGGGCCGGGCTAGGGCACAATGAGCAGTTCTTC.

Concerning this clonotype itself: This may be a read error, as it is one base from a much larger clone. This CDR3 reads CAISERTSSYNEQYF. The DNA for the CDR3 is TGTGCCATCAGTGAGAGGACGAGCTCCTACAATGAGCAGTACTTC. This chain connects TRBV10-3 to TRBJ2-1; D is ambiguous. The J call could be wrong; TRBJ2-7 is a better fit for the DNA end. This CDR3 spans 15 amino acids. Germline V gene data show CDR1 as ENHRY and CDR2 as SYGVKD.

This clonotype came up many times. The J gene is TRBJ2-7, the V gene TRBV5-1; weak D call: TRBD2 (6 bases). Germline-derived CDR1 and CDR2 are SGHRS and YFSETQ. This CDR3 is 15 amino acids long. V was shortened by 3 bases and J by 3 bases, with 16 bases between the two germline ends. CDR3 nucleotides: TGCGCCAGCAGCTATGCCGGGACTTACAACTACGAGCAGTACTTC. The encoded protein is CASSYAGTYNYEQYF.

A note on this clonotype: A junction boundary mismatches the germline segment, possibly from a read error. The CDR3 DNA reads as TGTGCCTGCAGCTTAGAAGGACAGGGGTGGAGCACAAATACGCAGTATTTT. The encoded protein is CACSLEGQGWSTNTQYF. The rearrangement links TRBV7-2 to TRBJ2-3; 9 bases align to TRBD1. CDR1 is SGHTA and CDR2 is FQGNSA in the germline V gene. The CDR3 totals 17 residues.

The chain is built from TRBV24-1 and TRBJ2-3, with 10 bases lining up with TRBD2. CDR3 length: 17 amino acids. J gave up 1 base and V 4 bases, and 7 bases lay outside the gene matches. The V gene's germline CDR1 is KGHDR and CDR2 SFDVKD. The CDR3 coding sequence is TGTGCCACCAGTGAAACTAGCGGGACTTGGGGCACAGATACGCAGTATTTT. As protein: CATSETSGTWGTDTQYF.

This clonotype was seen at least ten times. The chain links TRBV7-2 to TRBJ2-3; TRBD2 might be the D (5 bases). Germline-derived CDR1 and CDR2 are SGHTA and FQGNSA. V was clipped by 2 bases and J by 4 bases, with 7 bases between them. The CDR3 extends over 13 amino acids. The CDR3 nucleotides are TGTGCCAGCAGCTTACAGGAGGCAGATACGCAGTATTTT. Translation: CASSLQEADTQYF.

The chain recombines TRBV20-1 with TRBJ2-1; 9 bases fit TRBD2. Matching the DNA end better, TRBJ2-7 makes the J call doubtful. This CDR3 comprises 15 residues. Germline V gene data show CDR1 as DFQATT and CDR2 as SNEGSKA (reference sequence). As DNA, the CDR3 is TGCAGTGCTAGTTCCGGGACTAGCTCTTACAATGAGCAGTACTTC. It specifies CSASSGTSSYNEQYF.

As for this clonotype: Mismatch with germline at one junction end may stem from a read error. The DNA of the CDR3 is TGCGCCAGCAGCCCCACGGGGGGGGTAAGCACAGATGCGCAGTATTTT. Protein product: CASSPTGGVSTDAQYF. J is TRBJ2-3 and V is TRBV4-1; 8 positions agree with TRBD2. The CDR3 runs to 16 residues. Germline CDR1 is MGHRA and CDR2 is YSYEKL.

V and J are TRBV4-1 and TRBJ2-2, with 9 bases matching TRBD2. The CDR3 contains 15 residues. Germline lookup yields CDR1 MGHRA and CDR2 YSYEKL. The junction had 0 bases not matched to a gene; V was cut back by 0 bases and J by 4 bases. CDR3 amino acids: CASSQEAGGTGELFF. CDR3 nucleotide sequence: TGCGCCAGCAGCCAAGAAGCGGGGGGCACCGGGGAGCTGTTTTTT.

J is TRBJ2-2 and V is TRBV5-1; tentative D call: TRBD1 (6 bases). The CDR3 has 16 amino acids. Trimming pared 1 base from V and 2 bases from J, leaving 12 bases between. Looked up from germline, CDR1 is SGHRS and CDR2 is YFSETQ. The CDR3 loop is CASSLRDTINTGELFF. CDR3 nucleotides: TGCGCCAGCAGCTTGCGGGACACCATTAACACCGGGGAGCTGTTTTTT.

This clonotype has just a few counts. The gene calls are TRBV20-1 and TRBJ2-4, with D perhaps TRBD2 (5 bases). CDR1 and CDR2 (germline): DFQATT, SNEGSKA (reference sequence). CDR3 length: 15 amino acids. The V and J ends lost 7 bases and 0 bases respectively, with 16 bases between them. The CDR3 coding sequence is TGCAGTGTTAATGAGGGTCTTCTAGCCAAAAACATTCAGTACTTC. This codes for CSVNEGLLAKNIQYF.

This clonotype has more than one count but fewer than ten. This chain's CDR3 is CSAPTVAKNIQYF. The CDR3 DNA is TGCAGTGCTCCGACGGTAGCCAAAAACATTCAGTACTTC. The chain has TRBV20-1 and TRBJ2-4; no clear D. Germline V lookup: CDR1 DFQATT, CDR2 SNEGSKA (reference sequence). With 5 bases removed from V and 0 bases from J, the gap between germline ends came to 8 bases. This CDR3 region has 13 residues.

On this clonotype itself: This may be a read error: a much more frequent sequence differs by one nucleotide. The rearrangement uses TRBV5-1 and TRBJ2-1; the match to TRBD2 covers 9 bases. CDR1 SGHRS and CDR2 YFSETQ come from the germline V gene. The CDR3 contains 14 residues. The chain's CDR3 is CASFLAGVGNERFF. CDR3 sequence (DNA): TGCGCCAGCTTTTTAGCGGGAGTAGGCAATGAGCGGTTCTTC.

In this sample, this clonotype turned up a few times. The V gene is TRBV7-2, the J gene TRBJ1-4, with 8 bases lining up with TRBD1. The trim removed 5 bases at V and 4 bases at J, leaving 12 bases unmatched. There are 17 residues in the CDR3. The germline gives CDR1 SGHTA, CDR2 FQGNSA. The CDR3 is CASSRRGTGPGNEKLFF. The CDR3 nucleotides are TGTGCCAGCAGCCGCCGTGGGACAGGTCCCGGTAATGAAAAACTGTTTTTT.

In the case of this clonotype: A single base is all that separates this from a far larger clone, so a read error is likely. This rearrangement joins TRBV7-2 to TRBJ1-2, with D possibly TRBD1 on 5 matching bases. The CDR3 has 13 amino acids. CDR1 SGHTA and CDR2 FQGNSA come from the germline V gene. The DNA for the CDR3 is TGTGCCGGCAGCTTTGGACATAACTATGGCTACACCTTC. Translated: CAGSFGHNYGYTF.

In its sample, this clonotype was seen once. The chain is built from TRBV12-3 or TRBV12-4 and TRBJ2-2; TRBD1 agrees at 7 bases. V dropped 3 bases and J dropped 6; count of bases not matched to a gene: 4. This CDR3 contains 14 residues. DNA of the CDR3: TGTGCCAGCAGTTTCAGAGGGGGCTCCGGGGAGCTGTTTTTT. The encoded protein is CASSFRGGSGELFF.

V gene TRBV28 combines with J gene TRBJ2-7; 9 nucleotides line up with TRBD1. In germline, CDR1 is MDHEN, CDR2 SYDVKM. The J segment lost 5 bases and the V segment lost 7 bases, leaving 9 bases of the junction unmatched. The CDR3 extends over 14 amino acids. This CDR3 reads CASTSGTGYNEQYF. CDR3 nucleotide sequence: TGTGCCAGCACCTCCGGGACAGGGTATAACGAGCAGTACTTC.

This clonotype occurred a few times. The rearrangement links TRBV28 to TRBJ1-6; D not certain. V lost 4 bases to trimming and J lost 11 bases, with 0 bases between them. CDR3 length: 9 residues. The germline gives CDR1 MDHEN, CDR2 SYDVKM. DNA of the CDR3: TGTGCCAGCAGTTCACCCCTCCACTTT. It yields the protein CASSSPLHF. The full variable domain, completed using reference TRBV28 and TRBJ1-6, is DVKVTQSSRYLVKRTGEKVFLECVQDMDHENMFWYRQDPGLGLRLIYFSYDVKMKEKGDIPEGYSVSREKKERFSLILESASTNQTSMYLCASSSPLHFGNGTRLTVT.

J is TRBJ1-6 and V is TRBV20-1; TRBD1 aligns across 7 bases. There are 14 residues in the CDR3. Looked up from germline, CDR1 is DFQATT and CDR2 is SNEGSKA (reference sequence). V lost 1 base, J lost 7 bases, and 4 bases stayed unmatched. CDR3: CSARVQGTNSPLHF. CDR3 nucleotide sequence: TGCAGTGCTAGAGTACAGGGGACGAATTCACCCCTCCACTTT.

This clonotype came up a few times. V usage is TRBV11-2 and J usage is TRBJ2-1; D is possibly TRBD2 (5 bases). CDR3 size: 14 residues. Trimming removed 4 bases at V and 3 bases at J, with 10 bases between. Germline CDR1 and CDR2: SGHAT and FQNNGV. DNA for the CDR3: TGTGCCAGCAGCTGGAAGCGGAACTACAATGAGCAGTTCTTC. Encoded protein: CASSWKRNYNEQFF.

This clonotype was recorded at least ten times. This chain links TRBV5-1 with TRBJ2-5; D unresolved. This CDR3 is 12 amino acids long. V lost 2 bases and J lost 1, with 3 bases in between. Germline V gives CDR1 SGHRS, CDR2 YFSETQ. For the CDR3, the DNA is TGCGCCAGCAGCTTCCCCCAAGAGACCCAGTACTTC. Its protein is CASSFPQETQYF.

This clonotype was seen only a few times. The chain combines TRBV4-1 with TRBJ2-1, with 12 positions matching TRBD2. The CDR3 contains 18 residues. Per germline, CDR1 MGHRA and CDR2 YSYEKL. V was clipped by 0 bases and J by 5 bases; unmatched bases: 8. CDR3 protein: CASSQEAPSGRADNEQFF. For the CDR3, the DNA is TGCGCCAGCAGCCAAGAGGCCCCTAGCGGGAGGGCCGACAATGAGCAGTTCTTC.

The chain combines TRBV28 with TRBJ1-1; TRBD1 might be the D (5 bases). This CDR3 region has 11 residues. Germline values: CDR1 MDHEN, CDR2 SYDVKM. The CDR3: CVARGNTEAFF. CDR3 DNA sequence: TGTGTGGCGAGGGGGAACACTGAAGCTTTCTTT.

This clonotype was seen only a few times. This chain connects TRBV19 to TRBJ2-7, with D perhaps matching TRBD2 (5 bases). The CDR3 sequence is 14 residues long. Germline CDR1 is LNHDA and CDR2 is SQIVND (reference sequence). V was trimmed by 3 bases and J by 4 bases, leaving 13 bases between them. The CDR3 nucleotides read TGTGCCAGTAGTATGTGGAGGAGCCCTTACGAGCAGTACTTC. Its protein product is CASSMWRSPYEQYF.

J is TRBJ2-7 and V is TRBV28, with TRBD2 as a possible D gene (5 bases). V lost 5 bases, J lost 7 bases, and 18 bases lay in between. In germline, CDR1 is MDHEN, CDR2 SYDVKM. This CDR3 spans 14 amino acids. The CDR3 DNA follows: TGTGCCAGCAGTCTCGCGACTACCAACAATGAGCAGTACTTC. Translation gives CASSLATTNNEQYF.